Described below is a single T cell receptor (beta chain) sequence and its context. Antigen unknown. This PCR relied on a set of 60 Vbeta primers and 13 Jbeta primers. The method was immunoSEQ multiplex PCR; TCRdb's version includes in-frame clones alone and lacks a portion of them. The profile shows over 120,000 clones, 70% to 85% of them singletons. Between the trimmed V and J ends, which lost 4 bases and 1 base, there was a span of 12 bases. The CDR3 is made up of 14 amino acids. Germline assignment: CDR1 SGHNT and CDR2 YYREEE (reference sequence). The record originates from a study of cytomegalovirus exposure and HLA in healthy donors. Broader study findings: It is likely that the observed cluster of highly shared sequence variants was a sequencing artifact.

The material sequenced was PBMCs. The V call is TRBV5-4, the J call TRBJ2-7; possible D gene TRBD2, 6 bases. The receptor's source is a man aged 25-45 years in good health and CMV-seropositive. The CDR3 bases are TGTGCCAGCAGCCAGAGGACTATTTCCTACGAGCAGTACTTC. As protein: CASSQRTISYEQYF.